This TCR beta chain was documented in a study of high-grade serous ovarian cancer treatment subgroups. Produced via immunoSEQ multiplex PCR; TCRdb's table is partial and in-frame only. The sample carries thousands of clones, about four fifths recorded once. Deletions cut 0 bases from V and 4 bases from J, with 9 bases between. This CDR3 contains 15 residues. Germline values: CDR1 LGHNA, CDR2 YSLEER. Tumor tissue was taken before any definitive surgery or chemotherapy was given. Sample: tumor tissue. The chain recombines TRBV4-3 with TRBJ2-2, with D perhaps matching TRBD2 (5 bases). The clonotype originates from a human donor with high-grade serous ovarian cancer. The CDR3 DNA reads TGCGCCAGCAGCCAAGATGACTACGGCACCGGGGAGCTGTTTTTT. Protein: CASSQDDYGTGELFF.